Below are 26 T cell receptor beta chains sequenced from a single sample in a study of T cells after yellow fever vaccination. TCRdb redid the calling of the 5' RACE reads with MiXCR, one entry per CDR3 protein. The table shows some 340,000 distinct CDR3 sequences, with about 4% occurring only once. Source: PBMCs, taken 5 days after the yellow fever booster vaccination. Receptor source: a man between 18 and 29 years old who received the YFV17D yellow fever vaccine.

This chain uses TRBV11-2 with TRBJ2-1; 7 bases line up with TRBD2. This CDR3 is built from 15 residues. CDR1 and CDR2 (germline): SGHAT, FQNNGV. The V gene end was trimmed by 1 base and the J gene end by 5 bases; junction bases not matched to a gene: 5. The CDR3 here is CASSLVASGNNEQFF. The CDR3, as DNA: TGTGCCAGCAGCTTAGTGGCTAGCGGCAACAATGAGCAGTTCTTC.

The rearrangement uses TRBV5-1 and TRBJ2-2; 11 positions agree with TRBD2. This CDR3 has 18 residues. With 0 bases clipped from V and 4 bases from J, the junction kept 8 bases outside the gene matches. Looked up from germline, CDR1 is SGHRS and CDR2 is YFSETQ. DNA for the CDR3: TGCGCCAGCAGCTTGGCCGCGACTAGCGGGGAAACCACCGGGGAGCTGTTTTTT. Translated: CASSLAATSGETTGELFF. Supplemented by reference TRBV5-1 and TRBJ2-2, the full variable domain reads KAGVTQTPRYLIKTRGQQVTLSCSPISGHRSVSWYQQTPGQGLQFLFEYFSETQRNKGNFPGRFSGRQFSNSRSEMNVSTLELGDSALYLCASSLAATSGETTGELFFGEGSRLTVL.

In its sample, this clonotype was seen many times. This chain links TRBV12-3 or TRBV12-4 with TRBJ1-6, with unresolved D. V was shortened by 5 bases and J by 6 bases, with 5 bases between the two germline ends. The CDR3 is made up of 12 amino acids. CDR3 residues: CASSLLNSPLHF. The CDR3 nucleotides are TGTGCCAGCAGTCTCCTTAATTCACCCCTCCACTTT.

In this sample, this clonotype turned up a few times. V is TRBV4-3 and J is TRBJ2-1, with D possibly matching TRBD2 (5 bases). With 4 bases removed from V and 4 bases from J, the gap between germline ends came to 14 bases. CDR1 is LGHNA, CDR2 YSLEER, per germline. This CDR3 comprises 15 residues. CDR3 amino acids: CASSRMSGNYNEQFF. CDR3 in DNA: TGCGCCAGCAGCCGGATGAGCGGCAATTACAATGAGCAGTTCTTC.

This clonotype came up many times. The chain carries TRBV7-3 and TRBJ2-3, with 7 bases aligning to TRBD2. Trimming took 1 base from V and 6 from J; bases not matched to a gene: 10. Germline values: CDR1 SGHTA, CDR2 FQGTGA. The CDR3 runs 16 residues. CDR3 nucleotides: TGTGCCAGCAGCTTAAATGGGGGGGAGCGTTCGGATACGCAGTATTTT. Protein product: CASSLNGGERSDTQYF.

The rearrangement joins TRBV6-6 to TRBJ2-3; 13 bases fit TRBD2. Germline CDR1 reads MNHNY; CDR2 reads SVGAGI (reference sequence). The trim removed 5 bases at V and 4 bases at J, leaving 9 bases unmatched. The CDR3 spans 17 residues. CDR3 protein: CASSTLLAGGPADTQYF. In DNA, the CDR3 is TGTGCCAGCAGTACCTTACTAGCGGGGGGGCCCGCAGATACGCAGTATTTT.

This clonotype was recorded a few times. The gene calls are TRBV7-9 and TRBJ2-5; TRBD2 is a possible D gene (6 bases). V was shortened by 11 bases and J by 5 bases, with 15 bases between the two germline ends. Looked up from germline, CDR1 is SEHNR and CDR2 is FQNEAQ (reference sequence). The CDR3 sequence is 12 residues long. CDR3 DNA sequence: TGTGCCGCCGAACGTGGGGGGGAGACCCAGTACTTC. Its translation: CAAERGGETQYF.

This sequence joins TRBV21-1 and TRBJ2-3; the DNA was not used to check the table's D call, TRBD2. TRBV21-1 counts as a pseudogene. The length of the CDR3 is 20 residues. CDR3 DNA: TGTGCCAGCATCTTAAAGAAGAGGGGATTCAAGCGGGGGGGCCGGGATACGCAGTATTTT. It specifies CASILKKRGFKRGGRDTQYF.

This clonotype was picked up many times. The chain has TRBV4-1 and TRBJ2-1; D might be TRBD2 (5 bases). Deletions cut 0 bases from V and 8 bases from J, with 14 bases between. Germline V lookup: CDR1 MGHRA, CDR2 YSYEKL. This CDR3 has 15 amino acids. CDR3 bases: TGCGCCAGCAGCCAAGAGCGACGGGGAGTCGATGAGCAGTTCTTC. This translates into CASSQERRGVDEQFF.

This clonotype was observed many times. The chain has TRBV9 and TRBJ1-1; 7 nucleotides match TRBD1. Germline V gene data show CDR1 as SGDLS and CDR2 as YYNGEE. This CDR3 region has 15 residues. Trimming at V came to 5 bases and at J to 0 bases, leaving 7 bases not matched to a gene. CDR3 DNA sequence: TGTGCCAGCAGGCCTCGGGACAGATTGAACACTGAAGCTTTCTTT. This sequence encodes CASRPRDRLNTEAFF. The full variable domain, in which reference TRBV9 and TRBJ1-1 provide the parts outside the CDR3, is DSGVTQTPKHLITATGQRVTLRCSPRSGDLSVYWYQQSLDQGLQFLIQYYNGEERAKGNILERFSAQQFPDLHSELNLSSLELGDSALYFCASRPRDRLNTEAFFGQGTRLTVV.

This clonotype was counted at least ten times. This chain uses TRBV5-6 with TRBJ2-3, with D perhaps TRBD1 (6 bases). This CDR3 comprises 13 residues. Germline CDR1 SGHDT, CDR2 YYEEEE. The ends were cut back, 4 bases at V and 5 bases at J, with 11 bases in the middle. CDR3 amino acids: CASSDTGRDTQYF. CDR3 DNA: TGTGCCAGCAGCGACACAGGGAGAGATACGCAGTATTTT.

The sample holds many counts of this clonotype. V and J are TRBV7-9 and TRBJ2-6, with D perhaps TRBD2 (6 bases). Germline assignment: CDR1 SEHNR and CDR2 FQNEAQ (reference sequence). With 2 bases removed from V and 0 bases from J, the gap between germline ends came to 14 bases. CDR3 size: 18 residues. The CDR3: CASSLQGAGSSGANVLTF. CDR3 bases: TGTGCCAGCAGCTTACAGGGTGCGGGATCCTCTGGGGCCAACGTCCTGACTTTC. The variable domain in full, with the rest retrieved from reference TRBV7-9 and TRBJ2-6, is DTGVSQNPRHKITKRGQNVTFRCDPISEHNRLYWYRQTLGQGPEFLTYFQNEAQLEKSRLLSDRFSAERPKGSFSTLEIQRTEQGDSAMYLCASSLQGAGSSGANVLTFGAGSRLTVL.

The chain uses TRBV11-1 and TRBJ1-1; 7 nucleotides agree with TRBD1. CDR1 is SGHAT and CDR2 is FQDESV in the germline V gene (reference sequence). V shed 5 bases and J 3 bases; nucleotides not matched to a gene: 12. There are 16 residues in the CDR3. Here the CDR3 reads CASSPGFTGVYTEAFF. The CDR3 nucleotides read TGTGCCAGCAGCCCAGGATTTACAGGGGTGTACACTGAAGCTTTCTTT.

In nucleotides, the CDR3 is TGTGCCAGCAGCACCCGCCCCAATACGCAGTATTTT. The encoded protein is CASSTRPNTQYF. This chain joins TRBV3-1 and TRBJ2-3, with unresolved D. CDR1 and CDR2 (germline): LGHDT, YNNKEL (reference sequence). CDR3 length: 12 residues. V was pared by 5 bases and J by 7 bases, with 10 bases between.

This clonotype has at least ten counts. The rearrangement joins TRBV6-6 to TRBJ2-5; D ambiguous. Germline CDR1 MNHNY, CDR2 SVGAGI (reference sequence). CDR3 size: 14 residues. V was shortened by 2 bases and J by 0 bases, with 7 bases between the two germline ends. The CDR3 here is CASSYVRYQETQYF. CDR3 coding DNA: TGTGCCAGCAGTTACGTCCGGTACCAAGAGACCCAGTACTTC.

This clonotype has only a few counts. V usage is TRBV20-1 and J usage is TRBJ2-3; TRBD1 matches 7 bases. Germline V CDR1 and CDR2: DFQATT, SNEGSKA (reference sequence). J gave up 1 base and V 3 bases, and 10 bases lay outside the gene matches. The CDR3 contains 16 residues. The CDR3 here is CSARGRQGEGTDTQYF. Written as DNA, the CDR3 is TGCAGTGCTAGGGGTAGACAGGGAGAGGGCACAGATACGCAGTATTTT.

CDR3 region: CASSPGGLAPRAQYF. The CDR3 DNA sequence: TGTGCCAGCAGCCCCGGGGGGTTAGCGCCAAGGGCCCAGTACTTC. This chain connects TRBV7-3 to TRBJ2-5, with 7 bases fitting TRBD2. Unmatched junction bases numbered 15, after V lost 5 bases and J lost 9 bases. Germline-derived CDR1 and CDR2 are SGHTA and FQGTGA. CDR3 length: 15 residues. Full variable domain (outside the CDR3, taken from reference TRBV7-3 and TRBJ2-5): GAGVSQTPSNKVTEKGKYVELRCDPISGHTALYWYRQSLGQGPEFLIYFQGTGAADDSGLPNDRFFAVRPEGSVSTLKIQRTERGDSAVYLCASSPGGLAPRAQYFGPGTRLLVL.

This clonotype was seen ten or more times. The CDR3 sequence: CASSYRSDTQYF. CDR3 sequence (DNA): TGTGCCAGCAGTTACCGGTCAGATACGCAGTATTTT. V usage is TRBV6-2 or TRBV6-3 and J usage is TRBJ2-3; D remains ambiguous. The CDR3 covers 12 residues. Germline assignment: CDR1 MNHEY and CDR2 SVGEGT. The V and J ends lost 2 bases and 4 bases respectively, with 4 bases between them.

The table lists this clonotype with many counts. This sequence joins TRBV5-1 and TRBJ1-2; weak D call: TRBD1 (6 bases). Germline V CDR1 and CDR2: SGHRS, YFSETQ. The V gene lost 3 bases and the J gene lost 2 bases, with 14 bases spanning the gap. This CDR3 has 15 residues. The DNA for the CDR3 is TGCGCCAGCAGCTCAACGGCAGGGGTCAACTATGGCTACACCTTC. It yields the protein CASSSTAGVNYGYTF.

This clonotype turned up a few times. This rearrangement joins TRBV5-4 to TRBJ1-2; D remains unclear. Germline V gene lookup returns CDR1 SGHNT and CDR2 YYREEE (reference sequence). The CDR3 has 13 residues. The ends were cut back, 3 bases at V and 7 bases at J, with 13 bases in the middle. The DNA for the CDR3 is TGTGCCAGCAGCTCGACGGACTATGCTGGCTACACCTTC. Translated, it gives CASSSTDYAGYTF.

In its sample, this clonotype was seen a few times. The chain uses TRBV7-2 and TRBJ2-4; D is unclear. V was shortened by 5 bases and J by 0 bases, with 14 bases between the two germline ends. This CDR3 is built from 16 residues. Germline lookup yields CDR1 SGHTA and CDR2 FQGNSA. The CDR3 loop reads CASSLGSAVAKNIQYF. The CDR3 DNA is TGTGCCAGCAGCCTGGGGTCAGCCGTAGCCAAAAACATTCAGTACTTC.

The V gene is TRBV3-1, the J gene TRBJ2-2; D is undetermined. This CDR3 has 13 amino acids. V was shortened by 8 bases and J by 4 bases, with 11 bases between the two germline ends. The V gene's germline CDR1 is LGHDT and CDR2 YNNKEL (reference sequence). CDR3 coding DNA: TGTGCCAGCTGGTCTCGGCCCACCGGGGAGCTGTTTTTT. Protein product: CASWSRPTGELFF. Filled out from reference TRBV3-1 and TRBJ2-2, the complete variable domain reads DTAVSQTPKYLVTQMGNDKSIKCEQNLGHDTMYWYKQDSKKFLKIMFSYNNKELIINETVPNRFSPKSPDKAHLNLHINSLELGDSAVYFCASWSRPTGELFFGEGSRLTVL.

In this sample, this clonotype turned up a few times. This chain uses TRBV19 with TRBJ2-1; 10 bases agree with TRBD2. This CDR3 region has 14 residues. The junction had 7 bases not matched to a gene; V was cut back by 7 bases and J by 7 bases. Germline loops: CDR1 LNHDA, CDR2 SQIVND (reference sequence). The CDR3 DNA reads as TGTGCCAGTATTGGGATAGCGGGGGGTAATGAGCAGTTCTTC. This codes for CASIGIAGGNEQFF.

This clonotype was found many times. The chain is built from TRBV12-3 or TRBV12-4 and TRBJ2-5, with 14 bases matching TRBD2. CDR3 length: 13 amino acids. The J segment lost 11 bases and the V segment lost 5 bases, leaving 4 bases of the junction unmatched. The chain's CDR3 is CASSPGLAGVQYF. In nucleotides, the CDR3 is TGTGCCAGCAGTCCGGGACTAGCGGGGGTACAGTACTTC.

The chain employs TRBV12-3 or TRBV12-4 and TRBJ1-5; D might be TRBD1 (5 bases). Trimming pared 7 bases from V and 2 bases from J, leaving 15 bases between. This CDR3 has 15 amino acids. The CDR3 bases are TGTGCCAGCACCCCCGTAGGAGGGGGCAATCAGCCCCAGCATTTT. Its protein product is CASTPVGGGNQPQHF.

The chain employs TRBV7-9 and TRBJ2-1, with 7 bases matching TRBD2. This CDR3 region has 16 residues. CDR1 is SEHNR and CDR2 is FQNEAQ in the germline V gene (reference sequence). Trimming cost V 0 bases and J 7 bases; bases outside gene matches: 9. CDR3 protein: CASSLAQRLGGNEQFF. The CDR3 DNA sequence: TGTGCCAGCAGCTTAGCCCAGCGCTTGGGGGGGAATGAGCAGTTCTTC.